The next 3 T cell receptor beta chains were all read from a single sample in a study of technical replicates of blood from a few donors. The method was immunoSEQ multiplex PCR; TCRdb's version includes in-frame clones alone and lacks a portion of them. Found here are 60,000 to 85,000 clones, 90% to 95% of them singletons; the top ten hold under 0.5%. Sequenced input: T cells isolated from PBMCs. These receptors all stem from a human donor in good health.

This chain joins TRBV27 and TRBJ1-5; maybe TRBD1 (5 bases). The CDR3 loop spans 14 amino acids. Germline assignment: CDR1 MNHEY and CDR2 SMNVEV (reference sequence). V was trimmed by 2 bases and J by 10 bases, leaving 15 bases between them. The CDR3 region is CASSLKAGTPPQHF. CDR3 coding DNA: TGTGCCAGCAGTTTAAAGGCGGGGACCCCCCCCCAGCATTTT.

The V and J genes are TRBV9 and TRBJ1-1, with 7 bases identical to TRBD1. Germline V gene sequence: CDR1 SGDLS, CDR2 YYNGEE. With V trimmed by 0 bases and J by 4 bases, 12 bases remained unmatched. The CDR3 totals 17 residues. Here the CDR3 reads CASSVGWGYRGGTEAFF. Written as DNA, the CDR3 is TGTGCCAGCAGCGTAGGGTGGGGGTACAGGGGTGGCACTGAAGCTTTCTTT.

The chain joins TRBV7-8 to TRBJ2-7; D call uncertain. The CDR3 runs to 13 residues. Trimming stripped 2 bases from V and 2 bases from J, with 7 bases between. CDR1 is SGHVS and CDR2 is FQNEAQ in the germline V gene. CDR3 coding DNA: TGTGCCAGCAGCTTAACAGATACCTACGAGCAGTACTTC. Translating gives CASSLTDTYEQYF.